The clone carrying this T cell receptor beta chain came up once. Covering alpha and beta chains, TRAV- and TRBV-specific primers were used for the first-strand cDNA. The PCR that amplified TCRs ran for around 22 cycles, relying on a constant-region primer and a V-primer adapter. MiXCR was run by TCRdb on the reads, yielding one entry per CDR3 protein. Counted here are over 14,000 distinct CDR3 sequences, less than 55% occurring once; the ten biggest clones make up 3% to 4%. The data belong to a study of low-dose radiotherapy and immunotherapy resistance in tumors. Trimming left V 8 bases short and J 0 bases short, with 6 bases between. The CDR3 consists of 12 residues.

The sequence was collected from a human donor with advanced metastatic prostate, ovarian, gallbladder or colorectal cancer (not recorded which). This table probably holds off-target reads from a library built for another chain. V is TRBV12-3 or TRBV12-4 and J is TRBJ2-3, with D uncertain. The chain's CDR3 is CASSASTDTQYF. CDR3 bases: TGTGCCAGCTCGGCTAGCACAGATACGCAGTATTTT.